Presented here are 5 T cell receptor beta chains from one specimen sequenced in a study of blood T cell repertoires in COVID-19. Profiling relied on immunoSEQ multiplex PCR, and the TCRdb table lists in-frame clones only, not all of them. This table holds approximately 90,000 clones, around 88% found once. The sequencing input was peripheral blood. Source of these receptors: a man between 60 and 75 years old with acute or convalescent COVID-19.

CDR3 loop: CASSLYPQVDGGIGDTEAFF. In DNA, the CDR3 is TGCGCCAGCAGCTTATATCCCCAGGTCGACGGGGGGATTGGGGACACTGAAGCTTTCTTT. The chain has TRBV5-1 and TRBJ1-1; TRBD1 is a possible D gene (5 bases). The CDR3 runs to 20 residues. The ends were cut back, 2 bases at V and 3 bases at J, with 29 bases in the middle. Germline V gene lookup returns CDR1 SGHRS and CDR2 YFSETQ.

The genes are TRBV7-9 and TRBJ1-4; TRBD1 matches at 7 bases. Trimming cost V 2 bases and J 3 bases; bases outside gene matches: 6. CDR1 and CDR2 from the germline V gene are SEHNR and FQNEAQ (reference sequence). This CDR3 has 16 amino acids. In DNA form, the CDR3 reads TGTGCCAGCAGCTTAAGTGTGGGGACAGCTAATGAAAAACTGTTTTTT. Protein product: CASSLSVGTANEKLFF. Using reference TRBV7-9 and TRBJ1-4 for the parts outside the CDR3, the full variable domain is DTGVSQNPRHKITKRGQNVTFRCDPISEHNRLYWYRQTLGQGPEFLTYFQNEAQLEKSRLLSDRFSAERPKGSFSTLEIQRTEQGDSAMYLCASSLSVGTANEKLFFGSGTQLSVL.

The table lists this clone with a count of one. This rearrangement joins TRBV5-1 to TRBJ1-2, with 7 bases that match TRBD1. This CDR3 spans 15 amino acids. Germline V gives CDR1 SGHRS, CDR2 YFSETQ. V shed 7 bases, J shed 0 bases, and the junction held 9 bases outside the gene matches. CDR3 in amino acids: CASSTGVGANYGYTF. In DNA form, the CDR3 reads TGCGCCAGCTCCACAGGGGTCGGAGCTAACTATGGCTACACCTTC.

V gene TRBV5-1 combines with J gene TRBJ2-5, with D unclear. CDR3 size: 15 residues. The germline CDR1 and CDR2 sequences are SGHRS and YFSETQ. Trimming took 1 base from V and 3 from J, leaving 13 bases between them. In nucleotides, the CDR3 is TGCGCCAGCAGCTTGTTATCCCGTCAGGAAGAGACCCAGTACTTC. As protein: CASSLLSRQEETQYF.

This clone was counted a few times. The chain couples TRBV6-5 to TRBJ2-1; 7 bases line up with TRBD2. The CDR3 is 14 residues long. The germline V gene has CDR1 MNHEY and CDR2 SVGAGI. After removal of 5 bases from V and 6 bases from J, the junction contained 7 bases not matched to a gene. The CDR3 DNA reads TGTGCCAGCAGTCTCGGACTAGGCCGCAATGAGCAGTTCTTC. It is translated as CASSLGLGRNEQFF.